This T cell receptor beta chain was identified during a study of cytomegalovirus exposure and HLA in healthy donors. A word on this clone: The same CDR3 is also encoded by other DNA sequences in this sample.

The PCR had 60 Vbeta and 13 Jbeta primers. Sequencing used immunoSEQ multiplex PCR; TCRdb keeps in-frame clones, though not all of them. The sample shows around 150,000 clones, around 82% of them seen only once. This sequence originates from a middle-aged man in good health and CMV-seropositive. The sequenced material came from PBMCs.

CDR3 DNA: TGTGCCAGCAGCTTAGCGCGCGGGGTGAGAACTGAAGCTTTCTTT. Its translation: CASSLARGVRTEAFF. The rearrangement links TRBV7-2 to TRBJ1-1, with unresolved D. Germline V lookup: CDR1 SGHTA, CDR2 FQGNSA. Trimming took 0 bases from V and 5 from J, leaving 13 bases between them. The CDR3 totals 15 residues. The variable domain in full, with the rest retrieved from reference TRBV7-2 and TRBJ1-1, is GAGVSQSPSNKVTEKGKDVELRCDPISGHTALYWYRQSLGQGLEFLIYFQGNSAPDKSGLPSDRFSAERTGGSVSTLTIQRTQQEDSAVYLCASSLARGVRTEAFFGQGTRLTVV.